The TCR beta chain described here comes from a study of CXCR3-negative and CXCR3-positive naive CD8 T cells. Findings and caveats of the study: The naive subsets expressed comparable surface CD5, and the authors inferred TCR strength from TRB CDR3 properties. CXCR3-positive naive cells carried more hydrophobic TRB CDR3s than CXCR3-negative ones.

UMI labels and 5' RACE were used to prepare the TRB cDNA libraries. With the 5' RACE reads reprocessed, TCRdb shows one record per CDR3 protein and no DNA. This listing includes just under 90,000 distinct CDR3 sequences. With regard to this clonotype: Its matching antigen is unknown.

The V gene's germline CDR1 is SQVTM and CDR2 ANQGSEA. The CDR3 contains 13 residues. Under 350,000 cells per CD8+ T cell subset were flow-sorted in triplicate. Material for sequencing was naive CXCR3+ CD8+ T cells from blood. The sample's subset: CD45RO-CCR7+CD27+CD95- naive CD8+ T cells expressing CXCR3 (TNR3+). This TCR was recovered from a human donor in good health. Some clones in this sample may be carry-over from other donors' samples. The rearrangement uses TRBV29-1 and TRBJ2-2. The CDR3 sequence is CSVSDKNTGELFF.